These 21 T cell receptor beta chains were sequenced from one sample in a study of blood T cell repertoires in COVID-19. Sequenced by immunoSEQ multiplex PCR; TCRdb stores in-frame clones only, minus some. In the table there are around 130,000 clones, around 81% of which are singletons. Input material: peripheral blood. The source is a man aged 40-55 years with active or convalescent COVID-19.

The J gene is TRBJ2-3, the V gene TRBV7-2; TRBD2 is a possible D gene (5 bases). CDR3 length equals 16 residues. V gave up 3 bases and J gave up 0 bases, with 13 bases separating them. Germline V gene sequence: CDR1 SGHTA, CDR2 FQGNSA. The CDR3 protein is CASSLVGIASTDTQYF. CDR3 nucleotide sequence: TGTGCCAGCAGCTTGGTCGGGATCGCAAGCACAGATACGCAGTATTTT.

A single count supports this clone. V gene TRBV4-2 combines with J gene TRBJ2-1; D is perhaps TRBD2 (7 bases). The length of the CDR3 is 17 residues. The V gene's germline CDR1 is LGHNA and CDR2 YNFKEQ. V gave up 0 bases and J gave up 12 bases, with 24 bases separating them. CDR3 sequence: CASSQDRAGGGKRGQFF. The CDR3 DNA reads TGTGCCAGCAGCCAAGATCGCGCTGGCGGGGGCAAACGGGGGCAGTTCTTC.

This clone has a single count. The rearrangement links TRBV6-5 to TRBJ2-1, with a weak D call TRBD2 (6 bases). Germline CDR1 is MNHEY and CDR2 is SVGAGI. Trimming removed 9 bases from V and 2 bases from J, with 14 bases in between. This CDR3 region has 14 residues. The CDR3 nucleotides are TGTGCCAGTGGGGAGGCACAGACCTACAATGAGCAGTTCTTC. The encoded protein is CASGEAQTYNEQFF.

This CDR3 is CASSIAPSGGDNEQFF. CDR3 bases: TGTGCCAGTAGTATAGCGCCTAGCGGGGGGGACAATGAGCAGTTCTTC. The V gene is TRBV19, the J gene TRBJ2-1, with 12 positions matching TRBD2. J gave up 5 bases and V 1 base, and 3 bases lay outside the gene matches. Germline CDR1 and CDR2: LNHDA and SQIVND (reference sequence). The CDR3 is 16 residues long.

This chain connects TRBV20-1 to TRBJ2-7; possibly TRBD2 for D (5 bases). Germline V gene data show CDR1 as DFQATT and CDR2 as SNEGSKA (reference sequence). CDR3 length: 11 residues. The ends were cut back, 6 bases at V and 5 bases at J, with 11 bases in the middle. CDR3 amino acids: CSASGGDEQYF. As DNA, the CDR3 is TGCAGTGCCTCTGGAGGTGACGAGCAGTACTTC.

This clone came up once. The chain recombines TRBV25-1 with TRBJ2-1; 11 positions match TRBD1. This CDR3 region has 15 residues. V was pared by 5 bases and J by 7 bases, with 7 bases of the junction left unmatched. Germline values: CDR1 MGHDK, CDR2 SYGVNS. CDR3 coding DNA: TGTGCCAGCAGTCAGGACAGGGGGCGCAAAAATGAGCAGTTCTTC. Translated: CASSQDRGRKNEQFF.

The chain combines TRBV5-1 with TRBJ2-3, with a tentative D call TRBD2 (6 bases). This CDR3 has 16 residues. V shed 2 bases and J shed 0 bases, with 13 bases lying between them. CDR1 and CDR2 (germline): SGHRS, YFSETQ. For the CDR3, the DNA is TGCGCCAGCAGCTTCGGGACTGTTACTAGCACAGATACGCAGTATTTT. As protein: CASSFGTVTSTDTQYF.

J is TRBJ1-1 and V is TRBV14; possible D gene TRBD1, 5 bases. V lost 3 bases, J lost 7 bases, and 15 bases lay in between. CDR1 and CDR2 from the germline V gene are SGHDN and FVKESK. The CDR3 consists of 14 residues. The CDR3 nucleotides are TGTGCCAGCAGCCACCCGGGGGGTTCCAGTGAAGCTTTCTTT. Encoded protein: CASSHPGGSSEAFF.

This clone turned up a few times. The V gene is TRBV4-1, the J gene TRBJ2-7; D remains ambiguous. V was shortened by 0 bases and J by 6 bases, with 12 bases between the two germline ends. CDR3 size: 14 residues. Germline V CDR1 and CDR2: MGHRA, YSYEKL. CDR3 region: CASSQDSLRLEQYF. The CDR3 coding sequence is TGCGCCAGCAGCCAAGATAGTTTAAGACTCGAGCAGTACTTC.

The chain recombines TRBV5-1 with TRBJ2-7; possibly TRBD1 for D (5 bases). This CDR3 contains 14 residues. Germline CDR1 SGHRS, CDR2 YFSETQ. Trimming pared 4 bases from V and 2 bases from J, leaving 13 bases between. The CDR3 nucleotides read TGCGCCAGCAGCACCGGCCTAGGGGCCTACGAGCAGTACTTC. Amino acid sequence: CASSTGLGAYEQYF.

This chain connects TRBV2 to TRBJ2-7, with 13 positions matching TRBD2. The junction had 18 bases not matched to a gene; V was cut back by 6 bases and J by 4 bases. Germline-derived CDR1 and CDR2 are SNHLY and FYNNEI. The CDR3 runs 19 residues. The CDR3 sequence: CASRGLPGLAGSAMYEQYF. CDR3 bases: TGTGCCAGCAGGGGTCTCCCGGGACTAGCGGGGTCGGCGATGTACGAGCAGTACTTC.

The chain couples TRBV5-1 to TRBJ2-1; 9 bases map to TRBD1. Germline trimming cut 2 bases from V and 10 bases from J; bases unmatched to any gene: 10. The CDR3 consists of 15 residues. CDR1 is SGHRS and CDR2 is YFSETQ in the germline V gene. The CDR3 reads CASSLSRQGGSEQFF. For the CDR3, the DNA is TGCGCCAGCAGCTTATCGCGACAGGGGGGTAGCGAGCAGTTCTTC. The full variable domain, with the rest looked up from reference TRBV5-1 and TRBJ2-1, is KAGVTQTPRYLIKTRGQQVTLSCSPISGHRSVSWYQQTPGQGLQFLFEYFSETQRNKGNFPGRFSGRQFSNSRSEMNVSTLELGDSALYLCASSLSRQGGSEQFFGPGTRLTVL.

V gene TRBV11-2 combines with J gene TRBJ2-5; 7 positions agree with TRBD1. Germline V CDR1 and CDR2: SGHAT, FQNNGV. The ends lost 5 bases at V and 2 bases at J; junction bases unmatched: 5. The CDR3 covers 14 residues. CDR3 nucleotides: TGTGCCAGCAGCCGGGACAGAATGCAAGAGACCCAGTACTTC. It is translated as CASSRDRMQETQYF.

J is TRBJ2-7 and V is TRBV20-1; D may be TRBD1 (6 bases). Germline V gene data show CDR1 as DFQATT and CDR2 as SNEGSKA (reference sequence). The CDR3 sequence is 11 residues long. The CDR3 DNA sequence: TGCGGGCAGACAGGCGGAGGCGAGCAGTACTTC. Amino acids: CGQTGGGEQYF.

CDR3 DNA sequence: TGTGCCAGCAGCTTGTCGGGGATTGGAGAAAAACTGTTTTTT. Its translation: CASSLSGIGEKLFF. V usage is TRBV5-6 and J usage is TRBJ1-4; D ambiguous. CDR3 length equals 14 residues. In germline, CDR1 is SGHDT, CDR2 YYEEEE. The V gene lost 1 base and the J gene lost 8 bases, with 12 bases spanning the gap. The entire variable domain, with the rest obtained from reference TRBV5-6 and TRBJ1-4, is as follows: DAGVTQSPTHLIKTRGQQVTLRCSPKSGHDTVSWYQQALGQGPQFIFQYYEEEERQRGNFPDRFSGHQFPNYSSELNVNALLLGDSALYLCASSLSGIGEKLFFGSGTQLSVL.

The J gene is TRBJ1-6, the V gene TRBV5-8, with D perhaps TRBD1 (6 bases). The germline V gene has CDR1 SGHTS and CDR2 YDEGEE. This CDR3 is built from 14 residues. V was trimmed by 2 bases and J by 6 bases, leaving 9 bases between them. The CDR3 sequence is CASSFRQANSPLHF. Here the CDR3 DNA reads TGTGCCAGCAGCTTTAGACAGGCTAATTCACCCCTCCACTTT. Full variable domain (missing parts from reference TRBV5-8 and TRBJ1-6): EAGVTQSPTHLIKTRGQQATLRCSPISGHTSVYWYQQALGLGLQFLLWYDEGEERNRGNFPPRFSGRQFPNYSSELNVNALELEDSALYLCASSFRQANSPLHFGNGTRLTVT.

A note on this clone: Sequence at one end of the junction differs from germline and may be a read error. Here the CDR3 DNA reads TGTGCCAGCAGTCAAGGGACTAGCGGGGGAAATACGCAGTATTTT. This encodes CASSQGTSGGNTQYF. The gene calls are TRBV3-1 (or the pseudogene TRBV3-2) and TRBJ2-3; TRBD2 aligns across 14 bases. The length of the CDR3 is 15 residues. Germline loops: CDR1 LGHDT, CDR2 YNNKEL (reference sequence).

This sequence joins TRBV4-3 and TRBJ1-1; D gene unclear. V was shortened by 0 bases and J by 11 bases, with 19 bases between the two germline ends. CDR3 length: 15 amino acids. The germline CDR1 and CDR2 sequences are LGHNA and YSLEER. CDR3 in DNA: TGCGCCAGCAGCCAAGACTCCATCGGGTCGGGTGGGGCTTTCTTT. Residues: CASSQDSIGSGGAFF.

The chain has TRBV30 and TRBJ2-1, with 9 nucleotides matching TRBD2. Germline V gene data show CDR1 as GTSNPN and CDR2 as SVGIG (reference sequence). CDR3 length: 17 amino acids. The ends lost 2 bases at V and 3 bases at J; junction bases unmatched: 11. CDR3 residues: CAWSPLAGQRNYNEQFF. CDR3 in DNA: TGTGCCTGGAGTCCCCTAGCGGGACAACGTAACTACAATGAGCAGTTCTTC. The variable domain in full, with the rest retrieved from reference TRBV30 and TRBJ2-1, is SQTIHQWPATLVQPVGSPLSLECTVEGTSNPNLYWYRQAAGRGLQLLFYSVGIGQISSEVPQNLSASRPQDRQFILSSKKLLLSDSGFYLCAWSPLAGQRNYNEQFFGPGTRLTVL.

The chain has TRBV6-5 and TRBJ2-1; the D gene is possibly TRBD2 (7 bases). The CDR3 runs 14 residues. Trimming pared 10 bases from V and 0 bases from J, leaving 13 bases between. The germline gives CDR1 MNHEY, CDR2 SVGAGI. CDR3 amino acids: CATRGASSYNEQFF. The CDR3 DNA follows: TGTGCCACCCGGGGGGCAAGCTCCTACAATGAGCAGTTCTTC.

The CDR3 DNA sequence: TGTGCCAGCAGCTTCGGGTCGTCGAACACCGGGGAGCTGTTTTTT. This translates into CASSFGSSNTGELFF. The chain links TRBV5-4 to TRBJ2-2; D remains unclear. V lost 2 bases to trimming and J lost 0 bases, with 8 bases between them. The CDR3 length is 15 residues. Germline V gives CDR1 SGHNT, CDR2 YYREEE (reference sequence). The whole variable domain, remainder taken from reference TRBV5-4 and TRBJ2-2, is ETGVTQSPTHLIKTRGQQVTLRCSSQSGHNTVSWYQQALGQGPQFIFQYYREEENGRGNFPPRFSGLQFPNYSSELNVNALELDDSALYLCASSFGSSNTGELFFGEGSRLTVL.